The source of this TCR beta chain is a study of cytomegalovirus exposure and HLA in healthy donors. V lost 3 bases and J lost 8; bases outside the gene matches: 12. Germline-derived CDR1 and CDR2 are SGDLS and YYNGEE. This CDR3 has 15 residues. Study-level points and caveats: Through in vitro validation, a few CMV-associated chains were shown to be specific for CMV antigens.

Concerning this clone itself: Its target is unknown.

Assay: immunoSEQ multiplex PCR; the TCRdb copy retains only in-frame clones and omits some. The sample holds about 280,000 clones; roughly 90% are singletons and the top ten take about 0.99%. The receptor was derived from a woman under 30 in good health and CMV-seronegative. This chain joins TRBV9 and TRBJ2-3, with 7 bases matching TRBD2. The sequenced sample was PBMCs. The CDR3 is CASSETSDLGGTQYF. CDR3 nucleotide sequence: TGTGCCAGCAGCGAAACTAGCGACCTTGGGGGTACGCAGTATTTT.